A selection of T cell receptor beta chains follows, all from one sample in a study of shared clonotypes between healthy human individuals. Produced via immunoSEQ multiplex PCR; TCRdb's table is partial and in-frame only. Altogether approximately 100,000 clones are present, 68% being singletons, with the ten largest covering roughly a quarter. The sequencing sample was made of memory CD8+ T cells sorted from blood. These receptors originate from a woman in her 30s in good health. CDR3s leave out the opening cysteine and the closing phenylalanine or tryptophan.

V gene,CDR3 protein
TRBV2,ASSDRTGLEKLF
TRBV28,ASSAQGPSEQY
TRBV28,ASKVQGHTGELF
TRBV28,ASSLLAAYAQY
TRBV28,ASSWTGGGQETQY
TRBV27,ASSEITGQASSIGYT
TRBV5-1,ASSLTSGRTDTQY
TRBV28,ASSYLGAALLF
TRBV16,ASSQSMASGDYNEQF
TRBV27,ASSLTEMNTEAF
TRBV19,ASSKPGTQNQPQH
TRBV14,ASREAGTPFYEQY
TRBV7-7,ASSLGTSYEQF
TRBV4-1,ASSEAGGEQY
TRBV25-1,ASSVPRDSSYEQY
TRBV9,ASSADRVRAGELF
TRBV10-3,AISEGDRGRVYT
TRBV27,ASSPSLVIGPYYGYT
TRBV28,ASSIWTSGRGPDTQY
TRBV27,ASSLSRGGADGYT
TRBV7-7,ASSLVPGTQETQY
TRBV28,ASTRTTGPEAF
TRBV15,ALGAGDMNTEAF
TRBV6-1,ASSDLAGDTDTQY
TRBV19,ASSSLVTVTQPQH
TRBV19,ASSKGVGELF
TRBV5-4,ASSWGLAGEVGNEQF
TRBV10-1,ASSEGAGAGQETQY
TRBV11-2,ASSLGPGLATNEQF
TRBV7-8,ASSFWTEESLTYEQY
TRBV4-1,ASSPVGRGATNEKLF
TRBV5-4,ASSQVGTGAYEQY
TRBV2,ASSEGGADTQY
TRBV28,ASSFERNTGELF
TRBV18,ASSPVDRIAKNIQY
TRBV6-4,ASSYGDRVAEQY
TRBV2,ASQTESNQPQH
TRBV27,ASSPCPCPFEKLF
TRBV7-8,ASSLGLYYGYT